The next 29 T cell receptor beta chains were all read from a single sample in a study of response to subunit inactivated influenza vaccine. TCRdb re-called the RT-PCR reads with MiXCR, one entry per CDR3 protein. The data contain about 620,000 distinct CDR3 sequences, about 11% of them singletons. The sample was also reused in another study, on T cells expressing NK-cell markers. That work contributes: With UMIs, 5'RACE template switching was used to make TCR beta cDNA.

The material was PBMCs from blood, obtained on the day of vaccination. Source of these receptors: a man aged 50 to 59 who received an inactivated influenza vaccine.

This clonotype was detected many times. The chain carries TRBV20-1 and TRBJ2-1, with TRBD2 as a possible D gene (6 bases). The CDR3 length is 15 residues. CDR1 and CDR2 from the germline V gene are DFQATT and SNEGSKA (reference sequence). V was clipped by 3 bases and J by 7 bases, with 19 bases between them. DNA for the CDR3: TGCAGTGCTAGTGCGGGACTTATGGCGAAAAATGAGCAGTTCTTC. This translates into CSASAGLMAKNEQFF.

This clonotype occurred many times. The chain employs TRBV7-2 and TRBJ2-7, with TRBD2 as a possible D gene (5 bases). CDR1 is SGHTA and CDR2 is FQGNSA in the germline V gene. This CDR3 is 13 amino acids long. The germline V and J ends were trimmed by 2 bases and 6 bases, with 11 bases remaining between them. For the CDR3, the DNA is TGTGCCAGCAGCTTAAGTCCCGCGGGCGAGCAGTACTTC. It encodes CASSLSPAGEQYF.

The V and J genes are TRBV27 and TRBJ1-5; 8 bases match TRBD1. V dropped 6 bases and J dropped 11; count of bases not matched to a gene: 9. CDR1 and CDR2 from the germline V gene are MNHEY and SMNVEV (reference sequence). The length of the CDR3 is 13 residues. The CDR3 sequence: CASRRLRGQAQHF. CDR3 sequence (DNA): TGTGCCAGCAGAAGACTTAGGGGACAGGCCCAGCATTTT.

This rearrangement joins TRBV7-9 to TRBJ2-7, with a weak D call TRBD2 (6 bases). Trimming shortened V by 1 base and J by 2 bases, and 9 bases separated the two germline ends. Germline assignment: CDR1 SEHNR and CDR2 FQNEAQ (reference sequence). The CDR3 has 14 residues. The CDR3 sequence is CASSLDPGAYEQYF. CDR3 in DNA: TGTGCCAGCAGCTTAGATCCGGGGGCCTACGAGCAGTACTTC.

This clonotype has more than one count but fewer than ten. The chain employs TRBV5-1 and TRBJ1-3; D ambiguous. The CDR3 totals 15 residues. Germline V gives CDR1 SGHRS, CDR2 YFSETQ. The V end was cut by 4 bases, the J end by 0 bases, with 11 bases between. CDR3 sequence: CASSQDTHSGNTIYF. The CDR3 nucleotides read TGCGCCAGCAGCCAAGACACCCACTCTGGAAACACCATATATTTT.

The V call is TRBV5-6, the J call TRBJ2-2, with a tentative D call TRBD2 (6 bases). The V end was cut by 3 bases, the J end by 5 bases, with 14 bases between. CDR3 size: 15 residues. Germline lookup yields CDR1 SGHDT and CDR2 YYEEEE. Written as DNA, the CDR3 is TGTGCCAGCAGCTACGGGACTTCTTTTACCGGGGAGCTGTTTTTT. Amino acid sequence: CASSYGTSFTGELFF.

The table lists this clonotype with many counts. The chain is built from TRBV20-1 and TRBJ2-1; D may be TRBD2 (6 bases). The CDR3 is 18 residues long. Trimming took off 0 bases at V and 1 base at J, with 19 bases between the two ends. CDR1 DFQATT and CDR2 SNEGSKA come from the germline V gene (reference sequence). The CDR3 DNA is TGCAGTGCTAGAGATTCGTACGGGGGTTTTGGTTCCTACAATGAGCAGTTCTTC. It codes for CSARDSYGGFGSYNEQFF.

This clonotype was observed a handful of times. V and J are TRBV7-8 and TRBJ2-1, with D perhaps TRBD2 (6 bases). This CDR3 comprises 16 residues. The ends were cut back, 1 base at V and 2 bases at J, with 12 bases in the middle. Germline CDR1 SGHVS, CDR2 FQNEAQ. The CDR3 protein is CASSLVRQRAYNEQFF. The CDR3, as DNA: TGTGCCAGCAGCTTAGTCAGACAGCGGGCCTACAATGAGCAGTTCTTC.

This clonotype was counted a few times. The chain is built from TRBV7-3 and TRBJ2-3, with unresolved D. The V end was cut by 2 bases, the J end by 2 bases, with 11 bases between. The CDR3 covers 15 residues. Germline CDR1 reads SGHTA; CDR2 reads FQGTGA. The CDR3 is CASSLGQSTTDTQYF. The CDR3 DNA is TGTGCCAGCAGCTTAGGCCAATCTACCACAGATACGCAGTATTTT.

The chain couples TRBV28 to TRBJ2-5, with D perhaps TRBD1 or TRBD2 (6 bases each). CDR3 length: 14 residues. Germline V lookup: CDR1 MDHEN, CDR2 SYDVKM. V was shortened by 6 bases and J by 5 bases, with 16 bases between the two germline ends. CDR3 residues: CASSRLGGAETQYF. CDR3 nucleotides: TGTGCCAGCAGCAGACTGGGGGGCGCTGAGACCCAGTACTTC.

This clonotype showed up just a few times. The V call is TRBV5-1, the J call TRBJ2-2, with D unresolved. Germline CDR1 SGHRS, CDR2 YFSETQ. The CDR3 has 15 amino acids. V gave up 1 base and J gave up 4 bases, with 11 bases separating them. The CDR3 sequence: CASSLYSALTGELFF. CDR3 in DNA: TGCGCCAGCAGCTTGTACAGTGCACTCACCGGGGAGCTGTTTTTT.

The chain links TRBV27 to TRBJ2-3; D may be TRBD2 (6 bases). Germline values: CDR1 MNHEY, CDR2 SMNVEV (reference sequence). Trimming took off 1 base at V and 0 bases at J, with 14 bases between the two ends. The CDR3 spans 17 residues. The CDR3 DNA sequence: TGTGCCAGCAGTTTATTAGGGACTCTAGCTAGCACAGATACGCAGTATTTT. Its translation: CASSLLGTLASTDTQYF.

The V gene is TRBV12-3 or TRBV12-4, the J gene TRBJ1-5, with D uncertain. This CDR3 comprises 14 residues. Deletions cut 7 bases from V and 3 bases from J, with 13 bases between. CDR3 amino acids: CASNPDGFNQPQHF. The CDR3 bases are TGTGCCAGCAACCCGGACGGGTTCAATCAGCCCCAGCATTTT.

This clonotype was counted between two and nine times. This chain joins TRBV20-1 and TRBJ2-7; D gene uncertain. The V gene's germline CDR1 is DFQATT and CDR2 SNEGSKA (reference sequence). CDR3 size: 16 residues. Deletions cut 6 bases from V and 3 bases from J, with 24 bases between. Here the CDR3 DNA reads TGCAGTGCCCTCCAGCACACAGACGCAAAATACTACGAGCAGTACTTC. This encodes CSALQHTDAKYYEQYF.

The genes are TRBV3-1 and TRBJ2-7, with D unresolved. CDR3 length equals 11 residues. V lost 3 bases and J lost 6, with 6 bases in between. The V gene's germline CDR1 is LGHDT and CDR2 YNNKEL (reference sequence). For the CDR3, the DNA is TGTGCCAGCAGCCATTGGAGCGAGCAGTACTTC. Translating it yields CASSHWSEQYF.

This clonotype was counted a few times. The chain is built from TRBV5-1 and TRBJ2-1; no clear D gene. The V end was cut by 0 bases, the J end by 4 bases, with 8 bases between. This CDR3 contains 14 residues. In germline, CDR1 is SGHRS, CDR2 YFSETQ. CDR3 residues: CASSLAVEYNEQFF. CDR3 DNA: TGCGCCAGCAGCTTGGCCGTTGAGTACAATGAGCAGTTCTTC.

Ten or more counts support this clonotype. The CDR3 DNA reads as TGTGCCAGCGGTCGGGATAGCAATCAGCCCCAGCATTTT. It codes for CASGRDSNQPQHF. The V and J genes are TRBV28 and TRBJ1-5; D unresolved. There are 13 residues in the CDR3. Germline-derived CDR1 and CDR2 are MDHEN and SYDVKM. V was shortened by 8 bases and J by 0 bases, with 8 bases between the two germline ends.

There are a few counts of this clonotype. The rearrangement links TRBV4-3 to TRBJ2-3, with a weak D call TRBD2 (5 bases). The CDR3 has 15 amino acids. Germline assignment: CDR1 LGHNA and CDR2 YSLEER. With 0 bases removed from V and 6 bases from J, the gap between germline ends came to 13 bases. The CDR3 here is CASSQDLLTGDTQYF. CDR3 coding DNA: TGCGCCAGCAGCCAAGATTTACTAACGGGGGATACGCAGTATTTT.

This clonotype came up a few times. The V gene is TRBV6-2 or TRBV6-3, the J gene TRBJ2-1; 7 bases are shared with TRBD1. Germline V CDR1 and CDR2: MNHEY, SVGEGT. The CDR3 runs 15 residues. Losses at the gene ends were 4 bases for V and 6 bases for J; bases not matched to a gene: 9. The CDR3 is CASSFPTGRPNEQFF. DNA for the CDR3: TGTGCCAGCAGTTTCCCGACAGGGCGTCCCAATGAGCAGTTCTTC.

The gene calls are TRBV5-1 and TRBJ2-7; D call uncertain. This CDR3 is built from 15 residues. Germline values: CDR1 SGHRS, CDR2 YFSETQ. V lost 0 bases, J lost 4 bases, and 14 bases lay in between. CDR3 loop: CASSLDPDSQYEQYF. As DNA, the CDR3 is TGCGCCAGCAGCTTGGACCCCGACTCCCAGTACGAGCAGTACTTC.

Ten or more counts support this clonotype. This chain links TRBV20-1 with TRBJ2-3; D not certain. The CDR3 is 14 residues long. Trimming stripped 2 bases from V and 6 bases from J, with 15 bases between. Germline V lookup: CDR1 DFQATT, CDR2 SNEGSKA (reference sequence). This CDR3 is CSARIRSFRDTQYF. CDR3 DNA sequence: TGCAGTGCTAGAATTCGGAGCTTCAGGGATACGCAGTATTTT.

There are a few counts of this clonotype. Here the CDR3 DNA reads TGTGCCAGCAGCTTAGAAAGGGGCCATTACAATGAGCAGTTCTTC. Encoded protein: CASSLERGHYNEQFF. The chain uses TRBV11-2 and TRBJ2-1; maybe TRBD1 (5 bases). Per germline, CDR1 SGHAT and CDR2 FQNNGV. V shed 0 bases and J shed 4 bases, with 10 bases lying between them. This CDR3 is 15 amino acids long.

The rearrangement uses TRBV20-1 and TRBJ2-1; D is uncertain. There are 15 residues in the CDR3. The germline V and J ends were trimmed by 1 base and 2 bases, with 12 bases remaining between them. Germline assignment: CDR1 DFQATT and CDR2 SNEGSKA (reference sequence). CDR3 in amino acids: CSARGLVHPYNEQFF. As DNA, the CDR3 is TGCAGTGCTAGAGGGCTAGTGCATCCCTACAATGAGCAGTTCTTC.

The table lists this clonotype with a few counts. The chain has TRBV10-3 and TRBJ2-3; the D is unclear. Germline V gene lookup returns CDR1 ENHRY and CDR2 SYGVKD. V lost 10 bases, J lost 0 bases, and 8 bases lay in between. The CDR3 runs to 12 residues. The CDR3 DNA follows: TGTGCCACAAAGACAAGCACAGATACGCAGTATTTT. Translating gives CATKTSTDTQYF.

At least ten counts were recorded for this clonotype. This chain links TRBV30 with TRBJ2-3, with 9 bases fitting TRBD1. V gave up 0 bases and J gave up 4 bases; unmatched junction bases: 5. CDR1 is GTSNPN and CDR2 is SVGIG in the germline V gene (reference sequence). This CDR3 spans 15 amino acids. The CDR3 nucleotides read TGTGCCTGGAGTGTACCGGACAGGGGCCCAGATACGCAGTATTTT. Residues: CAWSVPDRGPDTQYF. The full variable domain, with the rest looked up from reference TRBV30 and TRBJ2-3, is SQTIHQWPATLVQPVGSPLSLECTVEGTSNPNLYWYRQAAGRGLQLLFYSVGIGQISSEVPQNLSASRPQDRQFILSSKKLLLSDSGFYLCAWSVPDRGPDTQYFGPGTRLTVL.

The CDR3 here is CASSTSNQPQHF. The CDR3 bases are TGTGCCAGCAGCACTAGCAATCAGCCCCAGCATTTT. This chain links TRBV7-9 with TRBJ1-5; D uncertain. There are 12 residues in the CDR3. From germline, CDR1 is SEHNR and CDR2 FQNEAQ (reference sequence). V was cut by 5 bases and J by 0 bases, with 2 bases left in between.

There are many counts of this clonotype. This chain links TRBV12-3 or TRBV12-4 with TRBJ2-5, with 7 bases lining up with TRBD1. The V segment lost 1 base and the J segment 2 bases; nucleotides outside the gene matches: 4. The CDR3 loop spans 15 amino acids. The CDR3 sequence: CASSLDGTDQETQYF. In DNA, the CDR3 is TGTGCCAGCAGTTTAGATGGGACAGATCAAGAGACCCAGTACTTC.

The CDR3 DNA is TGTGCCAGCAGCAATCCCGGACTAGGCCAAGAGACCCAGTACTTC. Translation: CASSNPGLGQETQYF. The chain recombines TRBV7-9 with TRBJ2-5; 7 bases match TRBD2. This CDR3 is built from 15 residues. After removal of 5 bases from V and 1 base from J, the junction contained 7 bases not matched to a gene. Germline CDR1 and CDR2: SEHNR and FQNEAQ (reference sequence).

This clonotype has just a few counts. The rearrangement links TRBV9 to TRBJ2-2; D gene uncertain. Germline CDR1 reads SGDLS; CDR2 reads YYNGEE. V was cut by 2 bases and J by 4 bases, with 6 bases left in between. The CDR3 sequence is 13 residues long. DNA for the CDR3: TGTGCCAGCAGCGTCATGGGCACCGGGGAGCTGTTTTTT. As protein: CASSVMGTGELFF.